The rows below give T cell receptor beta chains drawn from one sample of a study of CD4 T cells in relation to SARS-CoV-2 and coronaviruses. These receptors' antigens are unknown. Data came from immunoSEQ multiplex PCR; TCRdb stores just in-frame clones and leaves some out. This table holds about 43,000 clones, roughly 82% found once. The source material was naive CD4+ T cells from PBMCs, cultured in vitro. These receptors were obtained from an adult with COVID-19. Each CDR3 is given with its conserved first and last residue. The D gene is left open where the match is weak. Size is stated for part of the rows, as once, few or many counts, or as a class when the clone is expanded.

J gene,V gene,clone size,D gene,CDR3 DNA,CDR3 protein
TRBJ2-3,TRBV3-1/TRBV3-2,-,TRBD2,TGTGCCAGCAGCCCCGGGGCTAGCGGGACAGATACGCAGTATTTT,CASSPGASGTDTQYF
TRBJ2-7,TRBV6-5,-,-,TGTGCCAGCAGCTGGGACCGCAACTCCTACGAGCAGTACTTC,CASSWDRNSYEQYF
TRBJ2-1,TRBV6-6,-,-,TGTGCCAGCAGTATGTATAAGTTCTACAATGAGCAGTTCTTC,CASSMYKFYNEQFF
TRBJ1-6,TRBV6-2/TRBV6-3,-,-,TGTGCCAGCAGTTACAACTATCCCGGGACCGCCGGTGGTTCACCCCTCCACTTT,CASSYNYPGTAGGSPLHF
TRBJ2-5,TRBV19,-,-,TGTGCCAGTAGTCCGGGGGGCGAGACCCAGTACTTC,CASSPGGETQYF
TRBJ2-1,TRBV29-1,-,TRBD2,TGCAGCGCCGGCGGGAGGGCCGGATATTGGGATAAATACAATGAGCAGTTCTTC,CSAGGRAGYWDKYNEQFF
TRBJ2-3,TRBV7-3,few,-,TGTGCCAGCAGCTATGGGTGGTCAGATACGCAGTATTTT,CASSYGWSDTQYF
TRBJ1-3,TRBV2,-,-,TGTGCCAGCGAGGGCGGGTCGGCAGGGGTGGGAAACACCATATATTTT,CASEGGSAGVGNTIYF
TRBJ2-7,TRBV4-1,-,-,TGCGCCAGCAGCCAAACTAGTGGACAGACCTACGAGCAGTACTTC,CASSQTSGQTYEQYF
TRBJ2-1,TRBV18,-,TRBD2,TGTGCCAGCTCACCTAGCGGGGTGAACAATGAGCAGTTCTTC,CASSPSGVNNEQFF
TRBJ1-6,TRBV9,-,-,TGTGCCAGCAGCGTAGCAGGGATGCCCTATAATTCACCCCTCCACTTT,CASSVAGMPYNSPLHF
TRBJ2-5,TRBV13,-,TRBD1,TGTGCCAGCAGCAACTACAGGGGTCCCCAAGAGACCCAGTACTTC,CASSNYRGPQETQYF
TRBJ1-1,TRBV3-1/TRBV3-2,-,-,TGTGCCAGCAGCCTTGATCGCACTGAAGCTTTCTTT,CASSLDRTEAFF
TRBJ2-2,TRBV11-1,-,TRBD2,TGTGCCAGCAGCTCGTGGACTAGCGGGAACACCGGGGAGCTGTTTTTT,CASSSWTSGNTGELFF
TRBJ1-1,TRBV20-1,-,-,TGCAGTGCTAGTATTTATGGAAACACTGAAGCTTTCTTT,CSASIYGNTEAFF
TRBJ2-3,TRBV30,-,-,TGTGCCTGGAGTGTGGGGGGGGCTGGAGATACGCAGTATTTT,CAWSVGGAGDTQYF